Each of the 19 T cell receptor beta chains below was sequenced from the same sample in a study of cytomegalovirus exposure and HLA in healthy donors. PCR involved 60 Vbeta and 13 Jbeta primers. Profiling relied on immunoSEQ multiplex PCR, and the TCRdb table lists in-frame clones only, not all of them. The top ten clones hold about 1.7% of a sample with about 200,000 clones, 65% to 80% of them seen once. The sample taken for sequencing was PBMCs. The receptor source for this set is a man between 45 and 60 years old in good health and CMV-seronegative.

The chain has TRBV14 and TRBJ1-1; D might be TRBD1 (5 bases). This CDR3 contains 13 residues. Trimming took off 3 bases at V and 10 bases at J, with 15 bases between the two ends. Germline CDR1 and CDR2: SGHDN and FVKESK. CDR3 sequence: CASSHQGWAAAFF. CDR3 nucleotide sequence: TGTGCCAGCAGCCACCAGGGATGGGCCGCAGCTTTCTTT.

The rearrangement joins TRBV13 to TRBJ2-5; TRBD1 matches 9 bases. The CDR3 loop spans 15 amino acids. V lost 0 bases to trimming and J lost 4 bases; unmatched junction nucleotides: 3. Germline CDR1 is PRHDT and CDR2 is FYEKMQ (reference sequence). The CDR3, as DNA: TGTGCCAGCAGCTTAGGGGACAGGGGTGGAGAGACCCAGTACTTC. Its translation is CASSLGDRGGETQYF.

On this clone: A junction end diverges from the germline sequence, so it may reflect a read error. The V gene is TRBV14, the J gene TRBJ1-1; no firm D call. The CDR3 loop spans 14 amino acids. Per germline, CDR1 SGHDN and CDR2 FVKESK. The CDR3 spells CASSQEYKNTEAFF. CDR3 nucleotides: TGTGCCAGCAGTCAAGAGTACAAGAACACTGAAGCTTTCTTT.

The chain is built from TRBV27 and TRBJ2-4; a weak D match, TRBD2 (6 bases). Germline values: CDR1 MNHEY, CDR2 SMNVEV (reference sequence). V was clipped by 8 bases and J by 1 base, with 15 bases between them. This CDR3 is 15 amino acids long. DNA for the CDR3: TGTGCCAGCCGCGAGTGGGGGGACGCCAAAAACATTCAGTACTTC. This sequence encodes CASREWGDAKNIQYF.

The table lists this clone with a count of one. V is TRBV2 and J is TRBJ2-2; 7 bases match TRBD1. This CDR3 contains 15 residues. The germline V gene encodes CDR1 SNHLY and CDR2 FYNNEI. V lost 6 bases, J lost 4 bases, and 8 bases stayed unmatched. CDR3 in DNA: TGTGCCAGCAGACCTTGGACAGGCCCCACCGGGGAGCTGTTTTTT. It encodes CASRPWTGPTGELFF. The full variable domain, rest sourced from reference TRBV2 and TRBJ2-2, is EPEVTQTPSHQVTQMGQEVILRCVPISNHLYFYWYRQILGQKVEFLVSFYNNEISEKSEIFDDQFSVERPDGSNFTLKIRSTKLEDSAMYFCASRPWTGPTGELFFGEGSRLTVL.

This chain connects TRBV6-1 to TRBJ1-6; possible D gene TRBD1, 6 bases. The CDR3 sequence is 18 residues long. Between the trimmed V and J ends, which lost 1 base and 0 bases, there was a span of 13 bases. Per the germline V gene, CDR1 is MNHNS and CDR2 is SASEGT. CDR3 in DNA: TGTGCCAGCAGTGAAGGGTACAGGGTTAGCTCCTATAATTCACCCCTCCACTTT. It is translated as CASSEGYRVSSYNSPLHF.

The CDR3 loop is CASQREGQSNQPQHF. CDR3 nucleotides: TGTGCCTCCCAGAGAGAGGGACAAAGTAATCAGCCCCAGCATTTT. This sequence joins TRBV2 and TRBJ1-5; tentatively, D is TRBD1 (6 bases). Germline CDR1 and CDR2: SNHLY and FYNNEI. V was shortened by 11 bases and J by 4 bases, with 21 bases between the two germline ends. The CDR3 loop spans 15 amino acids.

The genes are TRBV10-3 and TRBJ2-3; 10 nucleotides agree with TRBD1. Germline CDR1 is ENHRY and CDR2 is SYGVKD. CDR3 length equals 16 residues. V lost 6 bases to trimming and J lost 0 bases; unmatched junction nucleotides: 6. The chain's CDR3 is CAIRLGTGASTDTQYF. CDR3 nucleotides: TGTGCCATCAGGCTCGGGACAGGGGCTAGCACAGATACGCAGTATTTT.

The rearrangement joins TRBV7-9 to TRBJ2-3, with 12 nucleotides matching TRBD1. The J segment lost 6 bases and the V segment lost 5 bases, leaving 9 bases of the junction unmatched. The germline CDR1 and CDR2 sequences are SEHNR and FQNEAQ (reference sequence). The CDR3 is 16 amino acids. The CDR3: CASSALGTGGLDTQYF. CDR3 bases: TGTGCCAGCAGCGCCTTGGGGACAGGGGGCCTTGATACGCAGTATTTT.

This chain connects TRBV5-5 to TRBJ1-2; D might be TRBD1 (5 bases). CDR1 SGHKS and CDR2 YYEKEE come from the germline V gene (reference sequence). Trimming took 2 bases from V and 3 from J, leaving 14 bases between them. This CDR3 comprises 15 residues. CDR3 in DNA: TGTGCCAGCAGCTTTTTACCGACAGAGGACTATGGCTACACCTTC. This codes for CASSFLPTEDYGYTF.

In regard to this clone: Its ends do not fully match the called genes, so a read error is possible. This sequence joins TRBV27 and TRBJ2-6; TRBD1 aligns across 8 bases. The CDR3 runs 16 residues. Germline values: CDR1 MNHEY, CDR2 SMNVEV (reference sequence). The CDR3 coding sequence is TGTGCCAGCAGTGCGGACAGGGTTGTTGGGGCCAACGGCCTGACTTTC. It translates to CASSADRVVGANGLTF. The full variable domain, its missing parts supplied by reference TRBV27 and TRBJ2-6, is EAQVTQNPRYLITVTGKKLTVTCSQNMNHEYMSWYRQDPGLGLRQIYYSMNVEVTDKGDVPEGYKVSRKEKRNFPLILESPSPNQTSLYFCASSADRVVGANGLTFGAGSRLTVL.

The J gene is TRBJ2-4, the V gene TRBV28, with D uncertain. V lost 6 bases to trimming and J lost 1 base, with 13 bases between them. The CDR3 has 15 amino acids. The germline V gene has CDR1 MDHEN and CDR2 SYDVKM. The CDR3 loop is CASSTRPLAKNIQYF. CDR3 DNA: TGTGCCAGCAGCACGCGTCCACTGGCCAAAAACATTCAGTACTTC.

The chain links TRBV5-5 to TRBJ2-5, with TRBD1 matching 8 bases. The end of the DNA aligns better with TRBJ2-7, so the J call may be wrong. The CDR3 loop spans 17 amino acids. CDR1 SGHKS and CDR2 YYEKEE come from the germline V gene (reference sequence). CDR3 sequence: CASSPWGRDRSAYEQYF. Here the CDR3 DNA reads TGTGCCAGCAGCCCGTGGGGCAGGGACAGGTCCGCCTACGAGCAGTACTTC.

The V and J genes are TRBV11-3 and TRBJ2-7; TRBD2 aligns across 9 bases. Germline V gives CDR1 SGHNT, CDR2 YENEEA. This CDR3 spans 15 amino acids. The V and J ends lost 5 bases and 5 bases, in that order; junction bases with no gene match: 10. CDR3 sequence reads: CASSPRASGNHEQYF. The CDR3 DNA reads TGTGCCAGCAGCCCGCGGGCTAGCGGGAACCACGAGCAGTACTTC. Filled out from reference TRBV11-3 and TRBJ2-7, the complete variable domain reads EAGVVQSPRYKIIEKKQPVAFWCNPISGHNTLYWYLQNLGQGPELLIRYENEEAVDDSQLPKDRFSAERLKGVDSTLKIQPAELGDSAVYLCASSPRASGNHEQYFGPGTRLTVT.

This chain uses TRBV18 with TRBJ2-6, with D uncertain. This CDR3 contains 13 residues. The germline CDR1 and CDR2 sequences are KGHSH and LQKENI. Trimming took 5 bases from V and 6 from J, leaving 8 bases between them. The DNA of the CDR3 is TGTGCCAGCTCAGAGACTGAGGCCAACGTCCTGACTTTC. Translation gives CASSETEANVLTF.

The genes are TRBV4-2 and TRBJ1-2; 8 bases agree with TRBD1. Germline CDR1 and CDR2: LGHNA and YNFKEQ. The CDR3 is 16 amino acids. V shed 0 bases and J 6 bases; nucleotides not matched to a gene: 9. Here the CDR3 DNA reads TGTGCCAGCAGCCAAGAAGTAGGGAGACAGGGGCATGGCTACACCTTC. Translated, it gives CASSQEVGRQGHGYTF.

This clone was counted only a few times. The chain couples TRBV6-4 to TRBJ2-3; D is perhaps TRBD2 (5 bases). Germline loops: CDR1 MRHNA, CDR2 SNTAGT. V was clipped by 0 bases and J by 2 bases, with 6 bases between them. The CDR3 extends over 14 amino acids. In DNA, the CDR3 is TGTGCCAGCAGTGACTCACGGGACACAGATACGCAGTATTTT. This encodes CASSDSRDTDTQYF.

The V call is TRBV29-1, the J call TRBJ2-6, with D maybe TRBD2 (5 bases). This CDR3 region has 14 residues. Trimming pared 5 bases from V and 0 bases from J, leaving 8 bases between. The germline gives CDR1 SQVTM, CDR2 ANQGSEA. The CDR3 region is CSVPDFSGANVLTF. DNA of the CDR3: TGCAGCGTTCCGGACTTCTCTGGGGCCAACGTCCTGACTTTC.

This clone was seen a handful of times. The rearrangement joins TRBV18 to TRBJ1-1; no clear D. Germline values: CDR1 KGHSH, CDR2 LQKENI. V lost 2 bases, J lost 1 base, and 11 bases lay in between. The CDR3 runs to 15 residues. CDR3 amino acids: CASSPVGLENTEAFF. The CDR3 nucleotides read TGTGCCAGCTCACCAGTGGGCCTGGAGAACACTGAAGCTTTCTTT.